Presented here are 10 T cell receptor beta chains from one specimen sequenced in a study of post-analysis software for immune sequencing data (dated by TCRdb to 2015 to 2017). What the authors observed across the whole study: Significantly higher frequencies in patients than in controls were found for roughly five TRBV segments, including TRBV5-6, TRBV5-1 and TRBV20-1.

Their specific antigens are unknown. Library construction relied on PCR. The listed sequencing device is Illumina HiSeq 2500. To reduce PCR and sequencing biases, unique molecular identifiers were incorporated into the TCR beta cDNA libraries. TCRdb itself trimmed the public reads at Q25 with fastp, ran MiXCR and retained productive beta chains. Under each unique CDR3 protein, matching rows form one entry showing the most common genes and DNA. The sample yields 800,000 to 950,000 distinct CDR3 sequences; about 50% were counted once. The top ten clones comprise 4.6% of the sample. Sequenced material: blood. These receptors all stem from a girl under 18 with multiple sclerosis.

This chain connects TRBV6-5 to TRBJ1-2; weak D call: TRBD1 (6 bases). Germline loops: CDR1 MNHEY, CDR2 SVGAGI. Trimming pared 6 bases from V and 4 bases from J, leaving 15 bases between. This CDR3 is built from 14 residues. The CDR3 spells CASRPPDRRYGYTF. The CDR3 bases are TGTGCCAGCAGACCACCGGACAGACGCTATGGCTACACCTTC.

This clonotype was seen more than once but under ten times. The rearrangement uses TRBV19 and TRBJ2-7; 7 nucleotides agree with TRBD2. Germline V lookup: CDR1 LNHDA, CDR2 SQIVND (reference sequence). The CDR3 consists of 18 residues. The junction had 19 bases not matched to a gene; V was cut back by 6 bases and J by 2 bases. CDR3 amino acids: CASSSQDWASGQPYEQYF. The DNA for the CDR3 is TGTGCCAGTAGCTCCCAAGACTGGGCTAGCGGACAACCCTACGAGCAGTACTTC. Filled out from reference TRBV19 and TRBJ2-7, the complete variable domain reads DGGITQSPKYLFRKEGQNVTLSCEQNLNHDAMYWYRQDPGQGLRLIYYSQIVNDFQKGDIAEGYSVSREKKESFPLTVTSAQKNPTAFYLCASSSQDWASGQPYEQYFGPGTRLTVT.

This clonotype showed up just a few times. The J gene is TRBJ2-3, the V gene TRBV29-1; TRBD1 matches at 7 bases. CDR1 and CDR2 from the germline V gene are SQVTM and ANQGSEA. J was trimmed by 4 bases and V by 0 bases; bases with no gene match: 7. The CDR3 is made up of 15 amino acids. DNA of the CDR3: TGCAGCGTTGAAGAAGGGGGCAGGGAAGCAGATACGCAGTATTTT. This translates into CSVEEGGREADTQYF.

The gene calls are TRBV7-8 and TRBJ2-3; the D gene could be TRBD1 or TRBD2 (5 bases each). CDR3 size: 18 residues. Germline V CDR1 and CDR2: SGHVS, FQNEAQ. With 4 bases removed from V and 0 bases from J, the gap between germline ends came to 20 bases. CDR3 sequence: CASSYEGNGAASTDTQYF. For the CDR3, the DNA is TGTGCCAGCAGCTATGAGGGGAATGGGGCAGCTAGCACAGATACGCAGTATTTT. Full variable domain (rest looked up from reference TRBV7-8 and TRBJ2-3): GAGVSQSPRYKVAKRGQDVALRCDPISGHVSLFWYQQALGQGPEFLTYFQNEAQLDKSGLPSDRFFAERPEGSVSTLKIQRTQQEDSAVYLCASSYEGNGAASTDTQYFGPGTRLTVL.

The gene calls are TRBV29-1 and TRBJ1-2; D gene ambiguous. There are 14 residues in the CDR3. Germline CDR1 SQVTM, CDR2 ANQGSEA. Trimming shortened V by 2 bases and J by 5 bases, and 15 bases separated the two germline ends. The CDR3 loop is CSVESGRTSYGYTF. The CDR3 DNA reads as TGCAGCGTTGAAAGCGGTCGAACAAGTTATGGCTACACCTTC.

The chain couples TRBV24-1 to TRBJ2-3; 7 bases agree with TRBD1. Germline V gives CDR1 KGHDR, CDR2 SFDVKD. The V segment lost 2 bases and the J segment 8 bases; nucleotides outside the gene matches: 15. CDR3 size: 17 residues. The CDR3 DNA sequence: TGTGCCACCAGTGATTCCACCCTACCGACAGGGTGGGGTACGCAGTATTTT. Translating gives CATSDSTLPTGWGTQYF.

This clonotype occurred a few times. This sequence joins TRBV5-6 and TRBJ2-6, with a weak D call TRBD2 (5 bases). Looked up from germline, CDR1 is SGHDT and CDR2 is YYEEEE. CDR3 size: 17 residues. Between the trimmed V and J ends, which lost 3 bases and 2 bases, there was a span of 15 bases. The CDR3 loop is CASSSGLGLTGANVLTF. The CDR3 nucleotides read TGTGCCAGCAGCTCGGGGTTAGGGCTTACTGGGGCCAACGTCCTGACTTTC.

The chain uses TRBV6-5 and TRBJ2-4, with 8 bases aligning to TRBD1. CDR1 MNHEY and CDR2 SVGAGI come from the germline V gene. Trimming took 6 bases from V and 13 from J; bases not matched to a gene: 14. There are 14 residues in the CDR3. The CDR3 here is CASRLRQGFAEQYF. In DNA form, the CDR3 reads TGTGCCAGCAGACTACGACAGGGGTTCGCGGAGCAGTACTTC.

This sequence joins TRBV6-2 or TRBV6-3 and TRBJ2-7; the match to TRBD1 covers 7 bases. Germline V gene lookup returns CDR1 MNHEY and CDR2 SVGEGT. V shed 4 bases and J 4 bases; nucleotides not matched to a gene: 10. The CDR3 is made up of 15 amino acids. CDR3 DNA sequence: TGTGCCAGCAGTTTTTACCGGGACAGCGATTACGAGCAGTACTTC. Residues: CASSFYRDSDYEQYF.

V is TRBV29-1 and J is TRBJ1-1; a weak D match, TRBD1 (6 bases). With 2 bases removed from V and 6 bases from J, the gap between germline ends came to 16 bases. The CDR3 has 14 amino acids. Germline V gene sequence: CDR1 SQVTM, CDR2 ANQGSEA. The CDR3 sequence is CSVETGGGRPEAFF. As DNA, the CDR3 is TGCAGCGTTGAAACGGGTGGGGGGCGGCCTGAAGCTTTCTTT.